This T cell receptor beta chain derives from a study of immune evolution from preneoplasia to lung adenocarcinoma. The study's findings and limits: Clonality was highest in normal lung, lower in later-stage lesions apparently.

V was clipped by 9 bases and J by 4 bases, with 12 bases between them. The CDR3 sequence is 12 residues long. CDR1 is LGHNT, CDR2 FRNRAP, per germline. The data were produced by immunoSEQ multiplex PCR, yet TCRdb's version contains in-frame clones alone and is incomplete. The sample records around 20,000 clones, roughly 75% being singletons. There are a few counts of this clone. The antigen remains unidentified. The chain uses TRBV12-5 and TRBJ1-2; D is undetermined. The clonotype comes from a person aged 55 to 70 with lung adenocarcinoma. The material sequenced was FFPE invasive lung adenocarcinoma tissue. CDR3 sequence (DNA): TGTGCTAGCTCGGGAGCAGGCTATGGCTACACCTTC. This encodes CASSGAGYGYTF.